This T cell receptor beta chain was profiled in a study of T cell changes during pregnancy in multiple sclerosis (dated by TCRdb to the late 2010s). About the study as a whole: The study examined how the T cell repertoire changed over the course of pregnancy in women with multiple sclerosis.

Preparation of the library involved the immunoSEQ multiplex PCR assay. The table was pulled from immuneACCESS by TCRdb, which kept in-frame rearrangements only. Such tables lose some clones; where checked, under half of the loss comes from unresolved V genes, and the rest has no known cause. This sample comprises over 55,000 clones, roughly nine tenths of them detected only once. The ten largest clones capture under 3% of the sample. Regarding this clone: Its antigen specificity is not known. Base quality data are lacking; no much larger clone is found one base away.

V lost 5 bases and J lost 2 bases; the stretch between them is 18 bases long. Inclusive of the bounding cysteine and phenylalanine, the CDR3 is 17 residues long. The DNA shown is the 51-base CDR3, in frame from base 1. From a lookup of the germline V gene, CDR1 and CDR2 are SGHTA and FQGTGA. The sample in question was peripheral blood, obtained in the first trimester of pregnancy. This clonotype originated in a female donor with multiple sclerosis, enrolled in a pregnancy study. The V gene is TRBV7-3 and the J gene is TRBJ2-2; TRBD1 is a weak D gene call, 8 bases matching. The nucleotide sequence is given as TGTGCCAGCAGCCCGCCCGGACAGGGACTAAACACCGGGGAGCTGTTTTTT. The resulting protein is CASSPPGQGLNTGELFF.